This is a list of T cell receptor beta chains from one sample in a study of blood T cells in healthy people across ages. MiXCR, applied by TCRdb to the 5' RACE reads, yields one record per CDR3 protein. The sample yields hundreds of thousands of distinct CDR3 sequences, about 27% seen once. The same sample was also used in a study of T cells of mothers and their children.

Specimen: blood. The source is a boy younger than 10 in good health. Each CDR3 is given with its conserved first and last residue. D genes are given only for firm matches. Only part of the rows carry a size: once, few, many, or a class if the clone is expanded.

>TRBV27|TRBJ2-1|NA|few
CASWTPSNEQFF
TGTGCCAGCTGGACTCCTTCCAATGAGCAGTTCTTC
>TRBV12-3/TRBV12-4|TRBJ2-3|TRBD2|few
CASSFSGSQTDTQYF
TGTGCCAGCTCCTTTAGCGGGAGTCAAACAGATACGCAGTATTTT
>TRBV20-1|TRBJ2-5|NA|few
CSAGRTTGETQYF
TGCAGTGCCGGCCGGACAACGGGGGAGACCCAGTACTTC
>TRBV7-2|TRBJ2-7|TRBD1|NA
CASSFSHRGTSYEQYF
TGTGCCAGCAGCTTTAGCCACAGGGGGACCTCCTACGAGCAGTACTTC
>TRBV7-9|TRBJ2-1|TRBD2|NA
CASSLPAGGGNEQFF
TGTGCCAGCAGCTTACCAGCGGGAGGGGGGAATGAGCAGTTCTTC
>TRBV25-1|TRBJ1-2|NA|NA
CASPQGWTYGYTF
TGTGCCAGCCCACAGGGCTGGACCTATGGCTACACCTTC
>TRBV12-3/TRBV12-4|TRBJ1-1|NA|NA
CASRTSVEAFF
TGTGCCAGCAGGACCTCGGTTGAAGCTTTCTTT
>TRBV6-1|TRBJ2-5|TRBD1|NA
CASSEGPTGHETQYF
TGTGCCAGCAGTGAAGGACCGACAGGGCACGAGACCCAGTACTTC
>TRBV14|TRBJ2-1|NA|few
CASSDERGAHNEQFF
TGTGCCAGCAGCGATGAGAGGGGTGCCCACAATGAGCAGTTCTTC
>TRBV29-1|TRBJ1-1|NA|NA
CSVEGPEAFF
TGCAGCGTTGAGGGGCCAGAAGCTTTCTTT
>TRBV10-3|TRBJ2-3|TRBD2|few
CAMGLADTDTQYF
TGTGCCATGGGACTAGCGGACACAGATACGCAGTATTTT
>TRBV4-3|TRBJ1-4|NA|NA
CASSQEGLTNEKLFF
TGCGCCAGCAGCCAAGAAGGGCTAACTAATGAAAAACTGTTTTTT
>TRBV12-3/TRBV12-4|TRBJ2-1|NA|few
CASRQTQIPVF
TGTGCCAGCAGGCAAACCCAAATCCCTGTCTTC
>TRBV20-1|TRBJ2-5|NA|NA
CSASSGIVETQYF
TGCAGTGCTAGCTCGGGGATTGTAGAGACCCAGTACTTC
>TRBV20-1|TRBJ2-3|NA|few
CSATKDTDTQYF
TGCAGTGCTACCAAGGACACAGATACGCAGTATTTT
>TRBV6-2/TRBV6-3|TRBJ2-1|NA|NA
CASSPEGGASEQFF
TGTGCCAGCAGTCCCGAGGGGGGGGCTTCTGAGCAGTTCTTC
>TRBV18|TRBJ1-4|NA|NA
CASSPGIIPQGKLFF
TGTGCCAGCTCACCGGGAATTATCCCGCAGGGAAAACTGTTTTTT
>TRBV13|TRBJ2-7|TRBD1|few
CASSRTGQGFYEQYF
TGTGCCAGCAGCCGCACGGGACAGGGTTTCTACGAGCAGTACTTC
>TRBV27|TRBJ1-2|TRBD1|NA
CASSFRQGDGYTF
TGTGCCAGCAGTTTCCGACAGGGGGATGGCTACACCTTC
>TRBV10-3|TRBJ2-5|NA|many
CAISVDQETQYF
TGTGCCATCAGTGTGGATCAAGAGACCCAGTACTTC
>TRBV7-9|TRBJ2-7|NA|NA
CAVSVAPSSYEQYF
TGCGCCGTCAGTGTAGCGCCAAGCTCCTACGAGCAGTACTTC
>TRBV5-1|TRBJ2-5|NA|NA
CASSLMALQETQYF
TGCGCCAGCAGCTTGATGGCTCTACAAGAGACCCAGTACTTC
>TRBV3-1|TRBJ2-3|TRBD2|NA
CASSHRTSGGTDTQYF
TGTGCCAGCAGCCATAGGACTAGCGGGGGCACAGATACGCAGTATTTT
>TRBV10-2|TRBJ2-1|TRBD2|few
CASGRDWRYNEQFF
TGCGCCAGCGGGAGGGACTGGCGATACAATGAGCAGTTCTTC
>TRBV7-6|TRBJ2-1|NA|NA
CASSPQGGGNEQFF
TGTGCCAGCAGCCCCCAGGGAGGGGGCAATGAGCAGTTCTTC
>TRBV19|TRBJ1-4|NA|NA
CASSISLPREKLFF
TGTGCCAGTAGTATTTCCCTTCCGCGTGAAAAACTGTTTTTT
>TRBV20-1|TRBJ2-4|NA|many
CSALPKPWAKNIQYF
TGCAGTGCCCTCCCGAAGCCATGGGCCAAAAACATTCAGTACTTC
>TRBV20-1|TRBJ2-2|NA|few
CSARGSSITGELFF
TGCAGTGCTAGAGGATCTAGTATCACCGGGGAGCTGTTTTTT
>TRBV6-1|TRBJ2-7|TRBD1|NA
CASSGDRGGYEQYF
TGTGCCAGCAGTGGGGACAGGGGGGGGTACGAGCAGTACTTC
>TRBV10-3|TRBJ1-6|NA|NA
CAIGGEYNSPLHF
TGTGCCATCGGAGGAGAGTATAATTCACCCCTCCACTTT
>TRBV5-1|TRBJ2-1|NA|many
CASSRGYNEQFF
TGTGCCAGCAGCAGGGGTTACAATGAGCAGTTCTTC
>TRBV4-1|TRBJ1-2|NA|few
CASSQSFSNYGYTF
TGCGCCAGCAGCCAATCATTTTCTAACTATGGCTACACCTTC
>TRBV7-8|TRBJ2-2|NA|NA
CASSLSDTGELFF
TGTGCCAGCAGCCTCAGCGATACCGGGGAGCTGTTTTTT
>TRBV19|TRBJ2-6|NA|NA
CASSIEIAGANVLTF
TGTGCCAGTAGTATCGAGATCGCTGGGGCCAACGTCCTGACTTTC
>TRBV11-2|TRBJ2-7|NA|NA
CASSLGVGALAYEQYF
TGTGCCAGCAGCTTAGGGGTAGGGGCCCTAGCCTACGAGCAGTACTTC
>TRBV11-2|TRBJ1-1|NA|NA
CASSPGSRGGTEAFF
TGTGCCAGCAGCCCGGGGAGTAGGGGCGGAACTGAAGCTTTCTTT
>TRBV12-3/TRBV12-4|TRBJ1-3|NA|many
CASSAQGGNTIYF
TGTGCCAGCAGTGCGCAGGGTGGAAACACCATATATTTT
>TRBV20-1|TRBJ2-3|NA|NA
CSARLFPPRGADTQYF
TGCAGTGCTAGATTGTTCCCCCCCCGAGGCGCAGATACGCAGTATTTT
>TRBV7-9|TRBJ2-2|NA|NA
CASSLGRWELFF
TGTGCCAGCAGCTTAGGTCGCTGGGAGCTGTTTTTT
>TRBV30|TRBJ1-6|TRBD1|NA
CAWSVRVFRGRSPLHF
TGTGCCTGGAGTGTACGGGTCTTCAGGGGGCGGTCACCCCTCCACTTT
>TRBV5-1|TRBJ2-5|TRBD2|NA
CASSLGTSGPETQYF
TGCGCCAGCAGCTTGGGGACTAGCGGGCCAGAGACCCAGTACTTC
>TRBV7-8|TRBJ2-1|TRBD1|NA
CASSPDRGLYNEQFF
TGTGCCAGCAGCCCCGACAGGGGGCTTTACAATGAGCAGTTCTTC